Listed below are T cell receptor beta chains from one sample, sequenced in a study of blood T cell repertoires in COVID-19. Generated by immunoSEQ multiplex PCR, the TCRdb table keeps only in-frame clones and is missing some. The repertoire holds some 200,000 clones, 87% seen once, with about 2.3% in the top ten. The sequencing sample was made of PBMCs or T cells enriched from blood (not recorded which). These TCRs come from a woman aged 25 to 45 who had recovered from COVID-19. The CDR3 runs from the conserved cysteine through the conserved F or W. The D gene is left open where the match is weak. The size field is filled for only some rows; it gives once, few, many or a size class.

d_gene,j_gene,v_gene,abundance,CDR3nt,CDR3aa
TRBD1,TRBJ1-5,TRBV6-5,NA,TGTGCCAGCAGTTTCGACAGGGGGCACAATCAGCCCCAGCATTTT,CASSFDRGHNQPQHF
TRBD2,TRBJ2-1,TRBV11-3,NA,TGTGCCAGCAGCTTAGTAGGTTCTAGCGGGGGCAAGAATGAGCAGTTCTTC,CASSLVGSSGGKNEQFF
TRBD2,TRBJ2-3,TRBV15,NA,TGTGCCACCAGCAGATCTAGCGGGGGAGCTAGCACAGATACGCAGTATTTT,CATSRSSGGASTDTQYF
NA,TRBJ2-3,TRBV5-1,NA,TGCGCCAGCAGCTTGAGACAGTCTAGCACAGATACGCAGTATTTT,CASSLRQSSTDTQYF
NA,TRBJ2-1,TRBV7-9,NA,TGTGCCAGCAGCCCACAGGGCAAAAACAATGAGCAGTTCTTC,CASSPQGKNNEQFF
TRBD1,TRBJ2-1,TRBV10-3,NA,TGTGCCATCAGTGTGAGGCAGGGGGTCCATGAGCAGTTCTTC,CAISVRQGVHEQFF
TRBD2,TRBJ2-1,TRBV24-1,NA,TGTGCCACCAGTGATTATGTAGCGGGAGGCCTGAGCTCCTACAATGAGCAGTTCTTC,CATSDYVAGGLSSYNEQFF
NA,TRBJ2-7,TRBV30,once,TGTGCCTGGAGTGCGGGAGCTGTAGACGAGCAGTACTTC,CAWSAGAVDEQYF
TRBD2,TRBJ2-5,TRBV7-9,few,TGTGCCAGCAGCATTAGCGGGAGTTCAGAGACCCAGTACTTC,CASSISGSSETQYF
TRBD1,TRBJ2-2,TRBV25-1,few,TGTGCCACCGAATCTGAGACAGGGGAGAACACCGGGGAGCTGTTTTTT,CATESETGENTGELFF
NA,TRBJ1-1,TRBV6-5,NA,TGTGCCACCAGAACAGGGAGTAAGACTGAAGCTTTCTTT,CATRTGSKTEAFF
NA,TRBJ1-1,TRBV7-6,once,TGTGCCAGCAGCTTAGCTGGCGGTAGGGGCCCTGAAGCTTTCTTT,CASSLAGGRGPEAFF
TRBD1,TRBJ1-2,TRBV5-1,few,TGCGCCAGCAGCAAGGACAGGGGGGAAAATGGCTACACCTTC,CASSKDRGENGYTF
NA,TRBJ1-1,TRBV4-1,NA,TGCGCCAGCAGCCCCACTACTTCGCAGGGTGCCACTGAAGCTTTCTTT,CASSPTTSQGATEAFF
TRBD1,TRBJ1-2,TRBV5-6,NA,TGTGCCAGCAGCTCGCCGGGACAGGGACCCTATGGCTACACCTTC,CASSSPGQGPYGYTF
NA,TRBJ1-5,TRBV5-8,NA,TGTGCCAGCAGCTTGGACAGGGTCGGTAATCAGCCCCAGCATTTT,CASSLDRVGNQPQHF
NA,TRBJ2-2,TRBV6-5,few,TGTGCCAGCAGTCAGGGGCCTCCCGGGGAGCTGTTTTTT,CASSQGPPGELFF
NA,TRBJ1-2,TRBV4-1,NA,TGCGCCAGCAGCCAAGAACCAGGGGACTATGGCTACACCTTC,CASSQEPGDYGYTF
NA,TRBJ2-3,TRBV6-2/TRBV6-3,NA,TGTGCCAGCATCCCACGAGTCGGGGGCACAGATACGCAGTATTTT,CASIPRVGGTDTQYF
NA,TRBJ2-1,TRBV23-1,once,TGCGCCAGCAGGAATAGAAACTCCGGTGCCGAACGATACAATGAGCAGTTCTTC,CASRNRNSGAERYNEQFF
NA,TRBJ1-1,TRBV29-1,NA,TGCAGCGTTGATAGGAACACTGAAGCTTTCTTT,CSVDRNTEAFF
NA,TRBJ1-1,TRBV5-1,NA,TGCGCCAGCAGCTTATTCTTCCGGTCGAACACTGAAGCTTTCTTT,CASSLFFRSNTEAFF
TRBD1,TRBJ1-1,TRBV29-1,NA,TGCAGCGTTGAAGGGGGGACAGAGAACACTGAAGCTTTCTTT,CSVEGGTENTEAFF
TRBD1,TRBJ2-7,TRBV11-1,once,TGTGCCAGCAGCGACAGGGGATCGAACTCCTACGAGCAGTACTTC,CASSDRGSNSYEQYF
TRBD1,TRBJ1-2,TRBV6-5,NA,TGTGCCAGCAGGGCTCACAGGGGGTCCCTGGGTGGCTACACCTTC,CASRAHRGSLGGYTF
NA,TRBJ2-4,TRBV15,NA,TGTGCCACCAGCAGAGTCCGAGGTTCCAAAAACATTCAGTACTTC,CATSRVRGSKNIQYF
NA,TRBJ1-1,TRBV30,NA,TGTGCCTGGAGTGTACGAGGGCAGATGAACACTGAAGCTTTCTTT,CAWSVRGQMNTEAFF
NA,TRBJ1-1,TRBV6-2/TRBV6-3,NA,TGTGCCAGCAGTTACACCCCGGAGGCTCTAACCACTGAAGCTTTCTTT,CASSYTPEALTTEAFF
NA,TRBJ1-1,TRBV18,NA,TGTGCCAGCTCACTGCGGATGAACACTGAAGCTTTCTTT,CASSLRMNTEAFF
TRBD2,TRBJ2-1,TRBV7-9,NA,TGTGCCAGCAGCCCGGCCGGGACTAGCTCTTACAATGAGCAGTTCTTC,CASSPAGTSSYNEQFF
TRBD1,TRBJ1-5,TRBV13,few,TGTGCCAGCAGCTTAGGGGACAGGGACCATCAGCCCCAGCATTTT,CASSLGDRDHQPQHF
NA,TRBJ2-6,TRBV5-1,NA,TGCGCCAGCAGCCAAGGGGTTACTGGGGCCAACGTCCTGACTTTC,CASSQGVTGANVLTF
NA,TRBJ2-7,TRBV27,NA,TGTGCCAGCAGTTCCCTGGGGGGAAGGTCCTACGAGCAGTACTTC,CASSSLGGRSYEQYF
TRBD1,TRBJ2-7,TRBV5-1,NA,TGCGCCAGCAGCTTGGGGGGCAGGGGGAAGGACGAGCAGTACTTC,CASSLGGRGKDEQYF
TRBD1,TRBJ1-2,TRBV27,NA,TGTGCCAGCAGATCCTGGACAGGGAAGACATACTATGGCTACACCTTC,CASRSWTGKTYYGYTF
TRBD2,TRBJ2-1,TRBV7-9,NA,TGTGCCAGCTACGCTCCGGGACTAGACAATGAGCAGTTCTTC,CASYAPGLDNEQFF
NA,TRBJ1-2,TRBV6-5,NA,TGTGCCAGCAGTTACTCGCCGGGTCCCCCAAACTATGGCTACACCTTC,CASSYSPGPPNYGYTF
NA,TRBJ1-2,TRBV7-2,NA,TGTGCCAGCAGCTTCGGGCCCGGGGAAAGTGGCTACACCTTC,CASSFGPGESGYTF
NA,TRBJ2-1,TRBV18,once,TGTGCCAGCTCGGTACAGGGCTCCTACAATGAGCAGTTCTTC,CASSVQGSYNEQFF
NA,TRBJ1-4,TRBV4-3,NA,TGCGCCAGCAGCCAAGGGATAGGGGGAGAAGAAAAACTGTTTTTT,CASSQGIGGEEKLFF
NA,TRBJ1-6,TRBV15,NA,TGTGCCACCAGCAGAGAGGGCCGGGCCCCGGGGCCCCTCCACTTT,CATSREGRAPGPLHF
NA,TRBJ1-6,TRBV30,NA,TGTGCCTGGAGCCAGGTGTCCTCACCCCTCCACTTT,CAWSQVSSPLHF
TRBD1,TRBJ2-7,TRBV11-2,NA,TGTGCCAGCAGCTTAGATTCAGGGGGCGGGTTCTACGAGCAGTACTTC,CASSLDSGGGFYEQYF
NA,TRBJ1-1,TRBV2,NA,TGTGCCAGCAGTGAGACTGGGACTGCCCGGGGGTCTGTGGCCCTTAACACTGAAGCTTTCTTT,CASSETGTARGSVALNTEAFF
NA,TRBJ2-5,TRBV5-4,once,TGTGCCAGCAGCCCGGACACCCCAGAGACCCAGTACTTC,CASSPDTPETQYF
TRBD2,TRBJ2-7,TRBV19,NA,TGTGCCAGTAGTTACGGACTAGCGGCCTACGAGCAGTACTTC,CASSYGLAAYEQYF
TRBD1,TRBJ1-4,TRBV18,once,TGTGCCAGCTCACGGGCAGGGGGAACGGAATCTAATGAAAAACTGTTTTTT,CASSRAGGTESNEKLFF
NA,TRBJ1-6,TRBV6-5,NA,TGTGCCAGCGGTATGGACAGAAATTCACCCCTCCACTTT,CASGMDRNSPLHF
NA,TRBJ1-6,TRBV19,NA,TGTGCCAGTAGTACGTACCGGAGCTCCTATAATTCACCCCTCCACTTT,CASSTYRSSYNSPLHF
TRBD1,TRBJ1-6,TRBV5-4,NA,TGTGCCAGCAGCTTGGGGGGGACAGGGATCAATTCACCCCTCCACTTT,CASSLGGTGINSPLHF